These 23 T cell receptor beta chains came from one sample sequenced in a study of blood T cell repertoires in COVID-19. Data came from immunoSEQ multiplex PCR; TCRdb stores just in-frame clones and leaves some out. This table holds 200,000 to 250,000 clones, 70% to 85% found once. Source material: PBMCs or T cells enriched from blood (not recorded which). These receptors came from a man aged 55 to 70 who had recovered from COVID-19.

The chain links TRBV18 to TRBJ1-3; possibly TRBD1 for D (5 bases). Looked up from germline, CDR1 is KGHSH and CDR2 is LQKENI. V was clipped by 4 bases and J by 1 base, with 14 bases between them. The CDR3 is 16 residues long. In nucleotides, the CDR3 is TGTGCCAGCTCACGATTCCAGGGAGGGTCTGGAAACACCATATATTTT. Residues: CASSRFQGGSGNTIYF.

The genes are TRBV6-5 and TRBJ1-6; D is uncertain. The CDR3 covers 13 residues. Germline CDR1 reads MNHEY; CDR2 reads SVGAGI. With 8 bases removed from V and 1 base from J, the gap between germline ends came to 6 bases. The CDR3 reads CASGGSYNSPLHF. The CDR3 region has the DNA TGTGCCAGCGGAGGTTCCTATAATTCACCCCTCCACTTT.

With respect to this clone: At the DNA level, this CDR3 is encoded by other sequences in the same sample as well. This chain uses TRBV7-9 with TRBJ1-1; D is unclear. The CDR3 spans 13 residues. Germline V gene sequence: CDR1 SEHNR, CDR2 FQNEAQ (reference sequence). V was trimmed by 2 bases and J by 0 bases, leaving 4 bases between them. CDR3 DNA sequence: TGTGCCAGCAGCTTAACTTTGAACACTGAAGCTTTCTTT. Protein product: CASSLTLNTEAFF.

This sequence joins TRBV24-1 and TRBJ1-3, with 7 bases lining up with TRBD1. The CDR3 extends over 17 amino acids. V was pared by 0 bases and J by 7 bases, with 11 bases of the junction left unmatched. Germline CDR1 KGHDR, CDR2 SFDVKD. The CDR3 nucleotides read TGTGCCACCAGTGATTTGAGCAGACAGCAGGGGGTCAACACCATATATTTT. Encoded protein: CATSDLSRQQGVNTIYF.

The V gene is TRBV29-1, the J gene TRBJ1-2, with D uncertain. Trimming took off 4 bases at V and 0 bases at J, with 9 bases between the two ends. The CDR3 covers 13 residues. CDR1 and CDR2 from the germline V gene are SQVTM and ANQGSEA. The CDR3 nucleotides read TGCAGCGTTGGGGGAGGCTCTAACTATGGCTACACCTTC. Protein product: CSVGGGSNYGYTF.

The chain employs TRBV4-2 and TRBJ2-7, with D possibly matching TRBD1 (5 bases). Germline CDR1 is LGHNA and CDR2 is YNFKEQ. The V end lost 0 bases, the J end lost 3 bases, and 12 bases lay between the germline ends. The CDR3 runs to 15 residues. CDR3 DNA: TGTGCCAGCAGCCAAGATTTTCCCGACAGCTACGAGCAGTACTTC. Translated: CASSQDFPDSYEQYF.

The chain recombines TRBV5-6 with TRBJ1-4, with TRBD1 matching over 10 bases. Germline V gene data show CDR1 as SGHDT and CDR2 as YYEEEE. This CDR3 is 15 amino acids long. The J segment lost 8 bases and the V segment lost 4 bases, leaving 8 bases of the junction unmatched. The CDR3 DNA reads TGTGCCAGCAGCACCGGGACAGGGGCATGGGAAAAACTGTTTTTT. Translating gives CASSTGTGAWEKLFF.

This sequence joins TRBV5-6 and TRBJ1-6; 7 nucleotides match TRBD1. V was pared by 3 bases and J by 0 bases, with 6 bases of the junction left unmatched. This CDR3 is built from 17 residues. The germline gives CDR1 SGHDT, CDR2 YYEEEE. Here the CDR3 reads CASSSGQVTSYNSPLHF. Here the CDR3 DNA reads TGTGCCAGCAGCTCTGGACAGGTGACCTCCTATAATTCACCCCTCCACTTT.

The CDR3 sequence is CASSLTGTGGFNQPQHF. Here the CDR3 DNA reads TGTGCCAGCAGTTTAACCGGGACAGGTGGATTCAATCAGCCCCAGCATTTT. The chain uses TRBV5-6 and TRBJ1-5, with TRBD1 matching 8 bases. There are 17 residues in the CDR3. CDR1 is SGHDT and CDR2 is YYEEEE in the germline V gene. V trimming: 5 bases; J trimming: 3 bases; junction bases outside the gene matches: 13. Variable domain in full (rest from reference TRBV5-6 and TRBJ1-5): DAGVTQSPTHLIKTRGQQVTLRCSPKSGHDTVSWYQQALGQGPQFIFQYYEEEERQRGNFPDRFSGHQFPNYSSELNVNALLLGDSALYLCASSLTGTGGFNQPQHFGDGTRLSIL.

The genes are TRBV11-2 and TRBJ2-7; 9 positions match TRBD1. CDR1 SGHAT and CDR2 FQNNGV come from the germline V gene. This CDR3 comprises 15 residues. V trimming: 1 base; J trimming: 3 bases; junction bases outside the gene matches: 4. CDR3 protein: CASSLGGTGIYEQYF. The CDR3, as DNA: TGTGCCAGCAGCTTAGGAGGGACAGGGATCTACGAGCAGTACTTC. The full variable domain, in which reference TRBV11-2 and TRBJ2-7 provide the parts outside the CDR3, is EAGVAQSPRYKIIEKRQSVAFWCNPISGHATLYWYQQILGQGPKLLIQFQNNGVVDDSQLPKDRFSAERLKGVDSTLKIQPAKLEDSAVYLCASSLGGTGIYEQYFGPGTRLTVT.

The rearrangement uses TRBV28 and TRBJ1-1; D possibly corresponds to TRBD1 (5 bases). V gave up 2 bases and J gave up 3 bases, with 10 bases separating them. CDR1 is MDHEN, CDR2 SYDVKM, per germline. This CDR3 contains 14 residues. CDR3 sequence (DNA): TGTGCCAGCAGTTTAGCAGGGTTTTACACTGAAGCTTTCTTT. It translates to CASSLAGFYTEAFF.

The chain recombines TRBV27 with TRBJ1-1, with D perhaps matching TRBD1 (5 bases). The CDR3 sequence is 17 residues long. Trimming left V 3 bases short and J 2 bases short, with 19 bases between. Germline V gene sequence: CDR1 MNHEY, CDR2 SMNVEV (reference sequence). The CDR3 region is CASSFRGVGGLNTEAFF. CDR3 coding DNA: TGTGCCAGCAGTTTTCGGGGGGTTGGTGGTTTAAACACTGAAGCTTTCTTT.

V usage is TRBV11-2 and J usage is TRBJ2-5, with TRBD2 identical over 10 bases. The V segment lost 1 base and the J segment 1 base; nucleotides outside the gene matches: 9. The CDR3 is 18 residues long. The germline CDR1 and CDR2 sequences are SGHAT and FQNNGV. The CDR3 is CASSLVSGSSGGQETQYF. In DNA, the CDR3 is TGTGCCAGCAGCTTAGTATCTGGGTCTAGCGGGGGCCAAGAGACCCAGTACTTC.

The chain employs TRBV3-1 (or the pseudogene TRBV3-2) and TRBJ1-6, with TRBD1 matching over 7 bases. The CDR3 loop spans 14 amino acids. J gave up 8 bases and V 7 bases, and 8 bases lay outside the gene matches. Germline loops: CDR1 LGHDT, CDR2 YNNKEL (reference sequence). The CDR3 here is CASKLRQGDSPLHF. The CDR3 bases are TGTGCCAGCAAATTACGACAGGGAGATTCACCCCTCCACTTT.

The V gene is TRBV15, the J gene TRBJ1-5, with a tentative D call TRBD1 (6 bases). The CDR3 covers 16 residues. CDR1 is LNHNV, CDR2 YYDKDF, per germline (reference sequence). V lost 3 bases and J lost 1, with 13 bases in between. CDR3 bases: TGTGCCACCAGCAGGTTGGGGACATACAGCAATCAGCCCCAGCATTTT. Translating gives CATSRLGTYSNQPQHF.

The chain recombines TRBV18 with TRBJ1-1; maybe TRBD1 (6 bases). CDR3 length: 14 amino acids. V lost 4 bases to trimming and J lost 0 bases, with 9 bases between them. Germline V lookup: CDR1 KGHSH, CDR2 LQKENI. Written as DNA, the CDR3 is TGTGCCAGCTCACGGACAGAAATGAACACTGAAGCTTTCTTT. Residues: CASSRTEMNTEAFF.

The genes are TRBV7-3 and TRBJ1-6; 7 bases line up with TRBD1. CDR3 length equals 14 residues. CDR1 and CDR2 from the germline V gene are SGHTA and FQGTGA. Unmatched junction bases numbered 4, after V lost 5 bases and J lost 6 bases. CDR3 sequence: CASSRGTANSPLHF. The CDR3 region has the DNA TGTGCCAGCAGCCGAGGGACAGCTAATTCACCCCTCCACTTT.

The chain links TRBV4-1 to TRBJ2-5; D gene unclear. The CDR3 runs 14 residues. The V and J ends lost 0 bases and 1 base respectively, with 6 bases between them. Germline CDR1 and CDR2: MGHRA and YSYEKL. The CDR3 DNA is TGCGCCAGCAGCCAAGAAGGAGTCCAAGAGACCCAGTACTTC. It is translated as CASSQEGVQETQYF.

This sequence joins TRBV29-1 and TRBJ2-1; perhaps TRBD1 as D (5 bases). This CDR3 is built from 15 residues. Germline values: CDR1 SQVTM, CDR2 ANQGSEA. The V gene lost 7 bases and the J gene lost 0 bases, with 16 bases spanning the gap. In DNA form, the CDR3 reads TGCAGCGGAATCCCACAGGAGAGCTCCTACAATGAGCAGTTCTTC. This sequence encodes CSGIPQESSYNEQFF.

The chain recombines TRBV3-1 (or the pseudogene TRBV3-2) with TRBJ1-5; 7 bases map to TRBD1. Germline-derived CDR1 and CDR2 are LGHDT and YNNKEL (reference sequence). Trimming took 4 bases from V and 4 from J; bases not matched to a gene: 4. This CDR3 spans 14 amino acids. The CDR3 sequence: CASSPRQGNQPQHF. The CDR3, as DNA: TGTGCCAGCAGCCCCCGACAGGGTAATCAGCCCCAGCATTTT.

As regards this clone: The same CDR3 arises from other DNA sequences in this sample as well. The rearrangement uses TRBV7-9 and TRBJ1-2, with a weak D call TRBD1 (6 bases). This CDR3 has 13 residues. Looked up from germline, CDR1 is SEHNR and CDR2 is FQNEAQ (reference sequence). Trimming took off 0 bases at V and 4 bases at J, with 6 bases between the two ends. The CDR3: CASSLATGYGYTF. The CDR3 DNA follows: TGTGCCAGCAGCTTAGCGACAGGCTATGGCTACACCTTC. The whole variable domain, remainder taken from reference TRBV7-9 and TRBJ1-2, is DTGVSQNPRHKITKRGQNVTFRCDPISEHNRLYWYRQTLGQGPEFLTYFQNEAQLEKSRLLSDRFSAERPKGSFSTLEIQRTEQGDSAMYLCASSLATGYGYTFGSGTRLTVV.

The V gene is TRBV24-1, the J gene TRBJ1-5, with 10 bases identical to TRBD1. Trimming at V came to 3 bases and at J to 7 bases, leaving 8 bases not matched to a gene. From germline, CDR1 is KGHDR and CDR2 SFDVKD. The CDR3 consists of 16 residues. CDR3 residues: CATSDRGQGTEQPQHF. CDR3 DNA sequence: TGTGCCACCAGTGATCGGGGACAGGGGACGGAGCAGCCCCAGCATTTT.

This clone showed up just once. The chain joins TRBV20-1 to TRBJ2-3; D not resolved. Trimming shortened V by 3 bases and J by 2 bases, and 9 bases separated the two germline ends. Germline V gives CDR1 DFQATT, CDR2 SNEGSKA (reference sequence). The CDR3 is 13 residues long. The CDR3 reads CSASRSYTDTQYF. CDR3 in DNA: TGCAGTGCTAGTAGGAGCTACACAGATACGCAGTATTTT.